This TCR beta chain originates from a study of cytomegalovirus exposure and HLA in healthy donors. Between the trimmed V and J ends, which lost 4 bases and 2 bases, there was a span of 12 bases. Germline V gene lookup returns CDR1 SGHAT and CDR2 FQDESV (reference sequence). The CDR3 consists of 14 residues. PCR employed 60 Vbeta and 13 Jbeta primers. Assay: immunoSEQ multiplex PCR; the TCRdb copy retains only in-frame clones and omits some. The sample is made up of some 120,000 clones, and the top ten hold approximately 1.9% of it. On this clone: Its antigen is unknown.

Study-wide findings and caveats: A later analysis showed TCR association rates differing by HLA locus, peaking at DRB1 and lowest at HLA-C.

The sequenced sample was PBMCs. The clonotype was recovered from a woman in her fifties or sixties in good health and CMV-seronegative. The V call is TRBV11-1, the J call TRBJ2-7; possible D gene TRBD1, 6 bases. DNA of the CDR3: TGTGCCAGCAGCTACAGACAGGAAACCTACGAGCAGTACTTC. It yields the protein CASSYRQETYEQYF.